What follows are 26 T cell receptor beta chains derived from one specimen sequenced in a study of blood T cell repertoires in COVID-19. Profiling relied on immunoSEQ multiplex PCR, and the TCRdb table lists in-frame clones only, not all of them. The table lists about 280,000 clones, about 91% of them singletons. Sequencing was performed on PBMCs or T cells enriched from blood (not recorded which). All receptors come from a man in his forties or fifties who had been exposed to COVID-19.

This chain links TRBV4-1 with TRBJ2-7; tentatively, D is TRBD2 (6 bases). V was cut by 4 bases and J by 5 bases, with 21 bases left in between. CDR3 length: 16 residues. CDR1 is MGHRA and CDR2 is YSYEKL in the germline V gene. CDR3 loop: CASSPPFAGQFNEQYF. CDR3 in DNA: TGCGCCAGCAGCCCCCCTTTTGCGGGGCAGTTCAACGAGCAGTACTTC.

The chain links TRBV3-1 (or the pseudogene TRBV3-2) to TRBJ2-3; D may be TRBD2 (6 bases). V was pared by 4 bases and J by 6 bases, with 11 bases between. CDR1 LGHDT and CDR2 YNNKEL come from the germline V gene (reference sequence). The CDR3 totals 13 residues. The CDR3 nucleotides read TGTGCCAGCAGCCGGGAGGTGGTCGATACGCAGTATTTT. Translating it yields CASSREVVDTQYF.

The chain links TRBV7-9 to TRBJ1-2; D ambiguous. Germline CDR1 and CDR2: SEHNR and FQNEAQ (reference sequence). Deletions cut 0 bases from V and 2 bases from J, with 10 bases between. The CDR3 contains 15 residues. The CDR3 DNA reads as TGTGCCAGCAGCTTAGCGTCCGGGTCAAACTATGGCTACACCTTC. As protein: CASSLASGSNYGYTF. Looking up the rest from reference TRBV7-9 and TRBJ1-2 gives the full variable domain: DTGVSQNPRHKITKRGQNVTFRCDPISEHNRLYWYRQTLGQGPEFLTYFQNEAQLEKSRLLSDRFSAERPKGSFSTLEIQRTEQGDSAMYLCASSLASGSNYGYTFGSGTRLTVV.

This rearrangement joins TRBV27 to TRBJ1-4; 8 bases agree with TRBD1. V trimming: 4 bases; J trimming: 11 bases; junction bases outside the gene matches: 9. CDR3 length: 14 residues. Per germline, CDR1 MNHEY and CDR2 SMNVEV (reference sequence). The CDR3 sequence: CASSSQLRQGKLFF. As DNA, the CDR3 is TGTGCCAGCAGTTCGCAACTGAGACAGGGGAAACTGTTTTTT.

The rearrangement joins TRBV4-3 to TRBJ2-5; 11 bases match TRBD2. This CDR3 region has 16 residues. Trimming took 2 bases from V and 3 from J; bases not matched to a gene: 5. Germline V gene lookup returns CDR1 LGHNA and CDR2 YSLEER. The CDR3 sequence is CASSQYKTSGKETQYF. CDR3 DNA: TGCGCCAGCAGCCAATATAAGACTAGCGGGAAAGAGACCCAGTACTTC.

The rearrangement joins TRBV28 to TRBJ1-5, with no clear D. Per germline, CDR1 MDHEN and CDR2 SYDVKM. The CDR3 covers 13 residues. The V end was cut by 2 bases, the J end by 6 bases, with 8 bases between. CDR3 region: CASSLMISQPQHF. CDR3 bases: TGTGCCAGCAGTTTAATGATTAGTCAGCCCCAGCATTTT.

V is TRBV7-2 and J is TRBJ1-4; D gene uncertain. Germline CDR1 and CDR2: SGHTA and FQGNSA. V was shortened by 6 bases and J by 6 bases, with 11 bases between the two germline ends. CDR3 length: 13 residues. CDR3 loop: CASRPPGDEKLFF. The CDR3 nucleotides read TGTGCCAGCAGACCTCCAGGTGATGAAAAACTGTTTTTT.

The chain uses TRBV18 and TRBJ1-1; TRBD1 might be the D (5 bases). This CDR3 is built from 13 residues. Germline CDR1 is KGHSH and CDR2 is LQKENI. V lost 4 bases and J lost 2, with 8 bases in between. CDR3 sequence: CASSRTPNTEAFF. The CDR3 nucleotides read TGTGCCAGCTCACGGACACCCAACACTGAAGCTTTCTTT.

This clone was seen a handful of times. The chain couples TRBV7-3 to TRBJ2-5; TRBD1 aligns across 8 bases. The CDR3 length is 14 residues. The germline V gene encodes CDR1 SGHTA and CDR2 FQGTGA. The V segment lost 5 bases and the J segment 3 bases; nucleotides outside the gene matches: 5. The CDR3 loop is CASSKSGGEETQYF. The CDR3 nucleotides are TGTGCCAGCAGCAAATCAGGGGGCGAAGAGACCCAGTACTTC. Complete variable domain (other parts from reference TRBV7-3 and TRBJ2-5): GAGVSQTPSNKVTEKGKYVELRCDPISGHTALYWYRQSLGQGPEFLIYFQGTGAADDSGLPNDRFFAVRPEGSVSTLKIQRTERGDSAVYLCASSKSGGEETQYFGPGTRLLVL.

The chain recombines TRBV28 with TRBJ1-5, with 8 bases that match TRBD1. J gave up 6 bases and V 0 bases, and 7 bases lay outside the gene matches. The CDR3 runs 16 residues. The germline CDR1 and CDR2 sequences are MDHEN and SYDVKM. CDR3 residues: CASSLWGQGASQPQHF. CDR3 in DNA: TGTGCCAGCAGTTTATGGGGTCAGGGGGCGAGTCAGCCCCAGCATTTT.

The chain joins TRBV28 to TRBJ1-5; 8 bases fit TRBD1. Germline-derived CDR1 and CDR2 are MDHEN and SYDVKM. The CDR3 extends over 15 amino acids. The trim removed 3 bases at V and 6 bases at J, leaving 7 bases unmatched. CDR3 sequence (DNA): TGTGCCAGCAGTTTTCGTAGACAGGGGATTCAGCCCCAGCATTTT. Translating gives CASSFRRQGIQPQHF. Full variable domain (rest looked up from reference TRBV28 and TRBJ1-5): DVKVTQSSRYLVKRTGEKVFLECVQDMDHENMFWYRQDPGLGLRLIYFSYDVKMKEKGDIPEGYSVSREKKERFSLILESASTNQTSMYLCASSFRRQGIQPQHFGDGTRLSIL.

CDR3 in amino acids: CASSFTPGTENYGYTF. DNA for the CDR3: TGTGCCAGCAGTTTCACCCCCGGGACAGAGAACTATGGCTACACCTTC. V and J are TRBV28 and TRBJ1-2; 7 bases match TRBD1. The length of the CDR3 is 16 residues. CDR1 is MDHEN, CDR2 SYDVKM, per germline. J gave up 2 bases and V 3 bases, and 9 bases lay outside the gene matches.

CDR3 nucleotides: TGTGCCAGCAGTGTCGGTAGTAGAGACGAGCAGTACTTC. Translating gives CASSVGSRDEQYF. The chain links TRBV2 to TRBJ2-7; no reliable D call. With 4 bases removed from V and 5 bases from J, the gap between germline ends came to 12 bases. CDR3 length: 13 residues. The germline gives CDR1 SNHLY, CDR2 FYNNEI.

This clone was seen more than once but under ten times. V and J are TRBV7-9 and TRBJ2-1; D gene ambiguous. Trimming shortened V by 5 bases and J by 6 bases, and 8 bases separated the two germline ends. This CDR3 contains 12 residues. Germline CDR1 SEHNR, CDR2 FQNEAQ (reference sequence). This CDR3 reads CASSDRSNEQFF. CDR3 nucleotides: TGTGCCAGCAGCGACCGGAGCAATGAGCAGTTCTTC.

The V gene is TRBV6-5, the J gene TRBJ2-7, with D possibly being TRBD2 (6 bases). V gave up 6 bases and J gave up 2 bases, with 14 bases separating them. The CDR3 totals 14 residues. Germline V gene lookup returns CDR1 MNHEY and CDR2 SVGAGI. The CDR3 DNA is TGTGCCAGCAGCAGTAGCGGTCCCCCCTACGAGCAGTACTTC. Protein product: CASSSSGPPYEQYF.

V gene TRBV19 combines with J gene TRBJ2-5, with D possibly TRBD2 on 5 matching bases. The CDR3 consists of 13 residues. Germline V gene lookup returns CDR1 LNHDA and CDR2 SQIVND (reference sequence). V lost 8 bases, J lost 4 bases, and 14 bases lay in between. The CDR3 bases are TGTGCCAGTTCTAGCAGGAGGCTAGAGACCCAGTACTTC. It codes for CASSSRRLETQYF.

The chain joins TRBV5-5 to TRBJ1-1, with D unclear. The CDR3 runs to 14 residues. The germline CDR1 and CDR2 sequences are SGHKS and YYEKEE (reference sequence). V shed 1 base and J shed 7 bases, with 14 bases lying between them. The CDR3 spells CASSLLEIIGEAFF. The DNA of the CDR3 is TGTGCCAGCAGCTTGTTGGAGATCATAGGTGAAGCTTTCTTT.

This clone was observed a single time. In DNA form, the CDR3 reads TGTGCCAGCAGCCAAGATCGTCTGGAGTTGATCACAGATACGCAGTATTTT. This codes for CASSQDRLELITDTQYF. This chain links TRBV14 with TRBJ2-3; no reliable D call. The CDR3 has 17 amino acids. The germline V and J ends were trimmed by 0 bases and 2 bases, with 15 bases remaining between them. The germline CDR1 and CDR2 sequences are SGHDN and FVKESK.

The CDR3 loop is CATTGPTGELFF. As DNA, the CDR3 is TGTGCCACCACGGGTCCCACCGGGGAGCTGTTTTTT. The chain joins TRBV24-1 to TRBJ2-2; D is undetermined. Trimming pared 8 bases from V and 4 bases from J, leaving 7 bases between. Per germline, CDR1 KGHDR and CDR2 SFDVKD. The CDR3 is 12 residues long.

The chain uses TRBV3-1 (or the pseudogene TRBV3-2) and TRBJ1-1, with TRBD1 identical over 9 bases. Per germline, CDR1 LGHDT and CDR2 YNNKEL (reference sequence). The V and J ends lost 4 bases and 6 bases, in that order; junction bases with no gene match: 6. This CDR3 region has 14 residues. CDR3 DNA: TGTGCCAGCAGCCCGACAGGGGGGAATGCTGAAGCTTTCTTT. This translates into CASSPTGGNAEAFF.

The rearrangement links TRBV5-1 to TRBJ1-5; 12 bases are shared with TRBD1. CDR3 length: 15 amino acids. Losses at the gene ends were 4 bases for V and 7 bases for J; bases not matched to a gene: 6. Germline CDR1 reads SGHRS; CDR2 reads YFSETQ. CDR3 residues: CASSPGQGAHQPQHF. Here the CDR3 DNA reads TGCGCCAGCAGCCCGGGACAGGGGGCACACCAGCCCCAGCATTTT.

This chain uses TRBV2 with TRBJ2-2; D may be TRBD2 (6 bases). The V gene's germline CDR1 is SNHLY and CDR2 FYNNEI. V gave up 6 bases and J gave up 7 bases, with 15 bases separating them. There are 14 residues in the CDR3. The CDR3 DNA follows: TGTGCCAGCAGCCCGACGGAGGGCCTCGGGGAGCTGTTTTTT. Protein: CASSPTEGLGELFF. Full variable domain (rest looked up from reference TRBV2 and TRBJ2-2): EPEVTQTPSHQVTQMGQEVILRCVPISNHLYFYWYRQILGQKVEFLVSFYNNEISEKSEIFDDQFSVERPDGSNFTLKIRSTKLEDSAMYFCASSPTEGLGELFFGEGSRLTVL.

This clone is a singleton in its sample. This chain connects TRBV7-6 to TRBJ2-5; 10 nucleotides line up with TRBD2. CDR1 is SGHVS and CDR2 is FNYEAQ in the germline V gene. The trim removed 1 base at V and 5 bases at J, leaving 10 bases unmatched. This CDR3 has 17 residues. The chain's CDR3 is CASSLGVLAGESETQYF. The CDR3 DNA is TGTGCCAGCAGCTTAGGGGTGCTAGCGGGAGAGAGTGAGACCCAGTACTTC.

The rearrangement uses TRBV7-2 and TRBJ1-6, with 7 nucleotides matching TRBD1. The germline CDR1 and CDR2 sequences are SGHTA and FQGNSA. V was clipped by 2 bases and J by 5 bases; unmatched bases: 6. The CDR3 length is 16 residues. The CDR3 nucleotides are TGTGCCAGCAGCTTATGGGGACAGACTAATAATTCACCCCTCCACTTT. Protein: CASSLWGQTNNSPLHF.

This clone was recorded once. This rearrangement joins TRBV4-3 to TRBJ2-5, with 15 bases aligning to TRBD2. This CDR3 is built from 16 residues. Germline values: CDR1 LGHNA, CDR2 YSLEER. The V and J ends lost 4 bases and 5 bases, in that order; junction bases with no gene match: 5. Here the CDR3 reads CASSPSGTSGGETQYF. Written as DNA, the CDR3 is TGCGCCAGCAGCCCCTCTGGGACTAGCGGGGGGGAGACCCAGTACTTC.

CDR3 residues: CASSVGQEAGGREQFF. The CDR3 DNA reads TGCGCCAGCAGCGTAGGCCAAGAGGCGGGAGGCCGTGAGCAGTTCTTC. The chain links TRBV4-1 to TRBJ2-1; 8 bases align to TRBD2. The germline gives CDR1 MGHRA, CDR2 YSYEKL. The CDR3 has 16 residues. V trimming: 5 bases; J trimming: 9 bases; junction bases outside the gene matches: 15.